The rows below give T cell receptor beta chains drawn from one sample of a study of low-dose radiotherapy and immunotherapy resistance in tumors. TCRdb reanalysed the reads using MiXCR and keeps one entry per CDR3 protein. The repertoire holds tens of thousands of distinct CDR3 sequences, with about 12% as singletons. The sample in question was PBMCs, obtained before treatment. These receptors came from a female donor with ovarian cancer. Each CDR3 is given with its conserved first and last residue. The D gene is left open where the match is weak. A row's size may be missing; if present it is once, few, many or a size class.

v_gene: TRBV6-6
abundance: few
d_gene: NA
j_gene: TRBJ2-6
CDR3nt: TGTGCCAGCAGTTTGGGGGCCCTTGTAACTGGGGCCAACGTCCTGACTTTC
CDR3aa: CASSLGALVTGANVLTF

v_gene: TRBV28
abundance: many
d_gene: NA
j_gene: TRBJ2-3
CDR3nt: TGTGCCAGCAGTTCATTGGGAAGCACGCAGTATTTT
CDR3aa: CASSSLGSTQYF

v_gene: TRBV5-6
abundance: NA
d_gene: NA
j_gene: TRBJ2-6
CDR3nt: TGTGCCAGCAGCTTGGAGAGCCTATCTGGGGCCAACGTCCTGACTTTC
CDR3aa: CASSLESLSGANVLTF

v_gene: TRBV5-1
abundance: many
d_gene: TRBD2
j_gene: TRBJ2-1
CDR3nt: TGCGCCAGCAGCTTTCCCACGAGCGGGGGGCTCATTTACAATGAGCAGTTCTTC
CDR3aa: CASSFPTSGGLIYNEQFF

v_gene: TRBV6-6
abundance: many
d_gene: NA
j_gene: TRBJ2-1
CDR3nt: TGTGCCAGCACCCCAGCGATTAGCTGGGACAATGAGCAGTTCTTC
CDR3aa: CASTPAISWDNEQFF

v_gene: TRBV18
abundance: NA
d_gene: TRBD1
j_gene: TRBJ2-3
CDR3nt: TGTGCCAGCTCACCACCCGGGACAGGAAGCACAGATACGCAGTATTTT
CDR3aa: CASSPPGTGSTDTQYF

v_gene: TRBV6-5
abundance: many
d_gene: NA
j_gene: TRBJ1-4
CDR3nt: TGTGCCAGCAGTTACTCGAACAGGGTTGGTGAAAAACTGTTTTTT
CDR3aa: CASSYSNRVGEKLFF

v_gene: TRBV4-1
abundance: many
d_gene: NA
j_gene: TRBJ1-4
CDR3nt: TGCGCCAGCAGCCTACAGCTAGCTAATGAAAAACTGTTTTTT
CDR3aa: CASSLQLANEKLFF

v_gene: TRBV29-1
abundance: many
d_gene: NA
j_gene: TRBJ1-1
CDR3nt: TGCAGCGTTGATGGGTCCACGCTTCCTATGAACACTGAAGCTTTCTTT
CDR3aa: CSVDGSTLPMNTEAFF

v_gene: TRBV27
abundance: many
d_gene: NA
j_gene: TRBJ2-6
CDR3nt: TGTGCCAGCACCCAGGGAGCCTCTGGGGCCAACGTCCTGACTTTC
CDR3aa: CASTQGASGANVLTF

v_gene: TRBV2
abundance: many
d_gene: NA
j_gene: TRBJ2-1
CDR3nt: TGTGCCAGCAGTGAAATGGACTTATCCTACAATGAGCAGTTCTTC
CDR3aa: CASSEMDLSYNEQFF

v_gene: TRBV21-1
abundance: many
d_gene: NA
j_gene: TRBJ2-1
CDR3nt: TGTGCCAGCAGCAAAGGGTCCTACAATGAGCAGTTCTTC
CDR3aa: CASSKGSYNEQFF

v_gene: TRBV7-6
abundance: many
d_gene: NA
j_gene: TRBJ1-2
CDR3nt: TGTGCCAGCAGCTTAGGGCCAGCTGCTGCTGGAGGCTACACCTTC
CDR3aa: CASSLGPAAAGGYTF

v_gene: TRBV5-5
abundance: many
d_gene: TRBD1
j_gene: TRBJ2-1
CDR3nt: TGTGCCACCGACAGGGGTTGGTCCTACAATGAGCAGTTCTTC
CDR3aa: CATDRGWSYNEQFF

v_gene: TRBV5-1
abundance: many
d_gene: NA
j_gene: TRBJ2-1
CDR3nt: TGCGCCAGCACCTCCCTCGGACCCCGGGGGTATGAGCAGTTCTTC
CDR3aa: CASTSLGPRGYEQFF

v_gene: TRBV7-3
abundance: many
d_gene: NA
j_gene: TRBJ2-1
CDR3nt: TGTGCCAGCAGCTTAAGTGGCTACAATGAGCAGTTCTTC
CDR3aa: CASSLSGYNEQFF

v_gene: TRBV7-2
abundance: many
d_gene: TRBD2
j_gene: TRBJ2-1
CDR3nt: TGTGCCAGCAGCTTAGTTTGGAGCGGGAGTGAGCAGTTCTTC
CDR3aa: CASSLVWSGSEQFF

v_gene: TRBV29-1
abundance: NA
d_gene: NA
j_gene: TRBJ2-5
CDR3nt: TGCAGCGTTGAAGCTGCCGGAGAGACCCAGTACTTC
CDR3aa: CSVEAAGETQYF

v_gene: TRBV10-3
abundance: many
d_gene: TRBD1
j_gene: TRBJ2-2
CDR3nt: TGTGCCATCAGTGGGGACAGGGCAAACACCGGGGAGCTGTTTTTT
CDR3aa: CAISGDRANTGELFF

v_gene: TRBV18
abundance: many
d_gene: TRBD1
j_gene: TRBJ2-5
CDR3nt: TGTGCCAGCTCACCACTCGGACAGGGGCGGGAGACCCAGTACTTC
CDR3aa: CASSPLGQGRETQYF

v_gene: TRBV2
abundance: many
d_gene: NA
j_gene: TRBJ1-1
CDR3nt: TGTGCCAGCAGTGAAGAAGGGAACACTGAAGCTTTCTTT
CDR3aa: CASSEEGNTEAFF

v_gene: TRBV29-1
abundance: NA
d_gene: NA
j_gene: TRBJ1-4
CDR3nt: NA
CDR3aa: CSVGTGYEKLFFFF

v_gene: TRBV28
abundance: many
d_gene: NA
j_gene: TRBJ1-6
CDR3nt: TGTGCCAGCTTCAGGGTCTATAATTCACCCCTCCACTTT
CDR3aa: CASFRVYNSPLHF

v_gene: TRBV5-1
abundance: many
d_gene: NA
j_gene: TRBJ2-4
CDR3nt: TGCGCCAGCAGCTTGTGGGGTCCAGAACAAGCCAAAAACATTCAGTACTTC
CDR3aa: CASSLWGPEQAKNIQYF

v_gene: TRBV18
abundance: many
d_gene: NA
j_gene: TRBJ1-5
CDR3nt: TGTGCCAGCTCACCACTACCGAACAATCAGCCCCAGCATTTT
CDR3aa: CASSPLPNNQPQHF

v_gene: TRBV28
abundance: many
d_gene: TRBD1
j_gene: TRBJ2-7
CDR3nt: TGTGCCAGCAGTTTATGGGAAGGGGGCTTGCGCTACGAGCAGTACTTC
CDR3aa: CASSLWEGGLRYEQYF

v_gene: TRBV2
abundance: NA
d_gene: TRBD2
j_gene: TRBJ2-1
CDR3nt: TGTGCCAGCCGTAGGACTAGCGGGAACAGTGAGCAGTTCTTC
CDR3aa: CASRRTSGNSEQFF

v_gene: TRBV2
abundance: medium-sized
d_gene: TRBD2
j_gene: TRBJ2-1
CDR3nt: TGTGCCAGCAGGCGGACTAGCGGGGGAAATGAGCAGTTCTTC
CDR3aa: CASRRTSGGNEQFF

v_gene: TRBV21-1
abundance: NA
d_gene: NA
j_gene: TRBJ2-6
CDR3nt: TGTGCCAGCAGCACAGGGACAGGGCTTGCTGGGGCCAACGTCCTGACTTTC
CDR3aa: CASSTGTGLAGANVLTF

v_gene: TRBV30
abundance: many
d_gene: TRBD1
j_gene: TRBJ1-5
CDR3nt: TGTGCCTGGAGGGCCACCGGGACAGAGAATCAGCCCCAGCATTTT
CDR3aa: CAWRATGTENQPQHF

v_gene: TRBV7-3
abundance: many
d_gene: TRBD2
j_gene: TRBJ2-2
CDR3nt: TGTGCCAGCAGCTTAACGTCGGCTAGCGGGAGTACCGGGGAGCTGTTTTTT
CDR3aa: CASSLTSASGSTGELFF

v_gene: TRBV18
abundance: many
d_gene: NA
j_gene: TRBJ1-1
CDR3nt: TGTGCCAGCTCACCTTTGACAGGGAACACTGAAGCTTTCTTT
CDR3aa: CASSPLTGNTEAFF

v_gene: TRBV28
abundance: many
d_gene: NA
j_gene: TRBJ1-1
CDR3nt: TGTGCCAGCAGTTCCCCCAGCGGGAACACTGAAGCTTTCTTT
CDR3aa: CASSSPSGNTEAFF

v_gene: TRBV15
abundance: few
d_gene: NA
j_gene: TRBJ1-2
CDR3nt: TGTGCCACCAGCAGTCCCGCGGCGGGCCTCTATGGCTACACCTTC
CDR3aa: CATSSPAAGLYGYTF

v_gene: TRBV27
abundance: many
d_gene: TRBD2
j_gene: TRBJ2-7
CDR3nt: TGTGCCAGCAGTAGACAGCCGCTTACAGCGGGAGGGCTGGACGAGCAGTACTTC
CDR3aa: CASSRQPLTAGGLDEQYF

v_gene: TRBV2
abundance: many
d_gene: TRBD1
j_gene: TRBJ1-2
CDR3nt: TGTGCCAGCAGAGGGACAGGGCCCCATGGCTACACCTTC
CDR3aa: CASRGTGPHGYTF

v_gene: TRBV5-5
abundance: many
d_gene: NA
j_gene: TRBJ2-5
CDR3nt: TGTGCCAGCACCCTTCAGTGGGGCACGTACCAAGAGACCCAGTACTTC
CDR3aa: CASTLQWGTYQETQYF

v_gene: TRBV27
abundance: many
d_gene: NA
j_gene: TRBJ2-6
CDR3nt: TGTGCCAGCAGTCCAAGACAGATCCCCTTCTCTGGGGCCAACGTCCTGACTTTC
CDR3aa: CASSPRQIPFSGANVLTF

v_gene: TRBV6-1
abundance: many
d_gene: TRBD2
j_gene: TRBJ2-3
CDR3nt: TGTGCCAGCAGTGACATAGCGGGACCAGATACGCAGTATTTT
CDR3aa: CASSDIAGPDTQYF

v_gene: TRBV20-1
abundance: many
d_gene: NA
j_gene: TRBJ2-1
CDR3nt: TGCAGTGCTAGTCTGAGGCGGGAAGGAGAGCAGTTCTTC
CDR3aa: CSASLRREGEQFF

v_gene: TRBV14
abundance: many
d_gene: NA
j_gene: TRBJ1-5
CDR3nt: TGTGCCAGCAGCCCCCCTTTTGGACGAAATCAGCCCCAGCATTTT
CDR3aa: CASSPPFGRNQPQHF

v_gene: TRBV7-6
abundance: many
d_gene: NA
j_gene: TRBJ2-7
CDR3nt: TGTGCCAGCAGCTCCTCGCGGGGATACGAGCAGTACTTC
CDR3aa: CASSSSRGYEQYF

v_gene: TRBV7-2
abundance: many
d_gene: TRBD2
j_gene: TRBJ2-1
CDR3nt: TGTGCCAGCAGCTTAGCCGGTGGTAGCGGGAGTTTTCCGTTCTTC
CDR3aa: CASSLAGGSGSFPFF

v_gene: TRBV30
abundance: many
d_gene: NA
j_gene: TRBJ2-3
CDR3nt: TGTGCCTGGAGTGCCGGGACTGAGACAGATACGCAGTATTTT
CDR3aa: CAWSAGTETDTQYF

v_gene: TRBV6-5
abundance: many
d_gene: NA
j_gene: TRBJ2-5
CDR3nt: TGTGCCAGCAGTTTCCGACAGTCCAGGGAGACCCAGTACTTC
CDR3aa: CASSFRQSRETQYF

v_gene: TRBV28
abundance: many
d_gene: NA
j_gene: TRBJ1-1
CDR3nt: TGTGCCAGCAGTGTAACGGAGCCTGAAGCTTTCTTT
CDR3aa: CASSVTEPEAFF

v_gene: TRBV7-6
abundance: many
d_gene: TRBD2
j_gene: TRBJ2-5
CDR3nt: TGTGCCAGCAGCTCCCTTAGCGGGGGAGGAGAGACCCAGTACTTC
CDR3aa: CASSSLSGGGETQYF

v_gene: TRBV27
abundance: many
d_gene: NA
j_gene: TRBJ1-2
CDR3nt: TGTGCCAGCAGTGCTAGCTCTCCTATCTATGGCTACACCTTC
CDR3aa: CASSASSPIYGYTF

v_gene: TRBV10-3
abundance: many
d_gene: TRBD1
j_gene: TRBJ1-5
CDR3nt: TGTGCCACCGACTCTGGACAGGGGAAGGATCAGCCCCAGCATTTT
CDR3aa: CATDSGQGKDQPQHF

v_gene: TRBV12-3/TRBV12-4
abundance: few
d_gene: NA
j_gene: TRBJ2-6
CDR3nt: TGTGCCAGCAGTTTAGGCTCTGGGGCCAACGTCCTGACTTTC
CDR3aa: CASSLGSGANVLTF